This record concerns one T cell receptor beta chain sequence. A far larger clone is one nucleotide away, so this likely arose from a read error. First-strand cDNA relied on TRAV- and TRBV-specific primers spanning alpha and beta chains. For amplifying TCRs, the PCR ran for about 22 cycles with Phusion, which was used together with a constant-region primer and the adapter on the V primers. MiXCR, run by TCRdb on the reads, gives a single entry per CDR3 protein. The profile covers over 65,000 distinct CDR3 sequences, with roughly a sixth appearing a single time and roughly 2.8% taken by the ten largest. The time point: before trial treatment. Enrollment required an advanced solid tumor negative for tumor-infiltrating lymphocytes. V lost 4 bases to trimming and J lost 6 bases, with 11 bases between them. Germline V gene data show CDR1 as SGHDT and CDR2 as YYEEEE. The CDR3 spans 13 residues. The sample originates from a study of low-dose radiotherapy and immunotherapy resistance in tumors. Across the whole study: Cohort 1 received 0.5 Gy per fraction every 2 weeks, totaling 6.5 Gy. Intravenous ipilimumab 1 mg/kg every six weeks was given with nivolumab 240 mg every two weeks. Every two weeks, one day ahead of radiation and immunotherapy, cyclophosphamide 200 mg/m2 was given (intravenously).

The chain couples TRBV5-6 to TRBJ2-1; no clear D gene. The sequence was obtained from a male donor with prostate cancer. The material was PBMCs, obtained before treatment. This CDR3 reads CASSPQGGNEQFF. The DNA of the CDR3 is TGTGCCAGCAGCCCTCAAGGTGGCAATGAGCAGTTCTTC.